This is a list of T cell receptor beta chains from one sample in a study of radiotherapy plus CTLA-4 blockade in lung cancer. Sequencing used immunoSEQ multiplex PCR; TCRdb keeps in-frame clones, though not all of them. The data hold roughly 40,000 clones, with about four fifths observed a single time. The sequencing here drew on peripheral blood, taken from a patient treated with radiotherapy plus ipilimumab. All receptors derive from a human donor with non-small cell lung cancer that progressed on radiotherapy plus ipilimumab. CDR3s include the opening cysteine and the closing phenylalanine or tryptophan. Each record gives: J gene, D gene, clone size, V gene, CDR3 DNA, CDR3 protein. The D gene is left open where the match is weak. Expanded clones get a size class; other rows say once, few or many, or leave the size out.

>TRBJ2-5|TRBD1|NA|TRBV5-4
TGTGCCAGCAGCCCGACAGGGGTGCCGTCGGAGACCCAGTACTTC
CASSPTGVPSETQYF
>TRBJ1-4|NA|NA|TRBV5-1
TGCGCCAGCAGCTTGGCCATGACAGGAGGCACCCAAAAACTGTTTTTT
CASSLAMTGGTQKLFF
>TRBJ1-5|NA|NA|TRBV10-2
TGCGCCAGCAGTGAGTCGGGCAGCAGGCAGCCCCAGCATTTT
CASSESGSRQPQHF
>TRBJ1-4|NA|NA|TRBV4-2
TGTGCCAGCAGCCCTGATTCCGGGAAGAAACTGTTTTTT
CASSPDSGKKLFF
>TRBJ2-5|NA|NA|TRBV9
TGTGCCAGCAGCGTAGGGCCCCAAGAGACCCAGTACTTC
CASSVGPQETQYF
>TRBJ2-7|TRBD1|NA|TRBV18
TGTGCCAGCTCACCACTGGGACAGGGAAGAGGGTACGAGCAGTACTTC
CASSPLGQGRGYEQYF
>TRBJ1-1|TRBD1|NA|TRBV12-5
TGTGCTAGTGGTTCGGGACAGGAAATAATGGGCACTGAAGCTTTCTTT
CASGSGQEIMGTEAFF
>TRBJ2-5|NA|NA|TRBV6-5
TGTGCCAGCAGTATTCGGGTGGGGGGTCAAGAGACCCAGTACTTC
CASSIRVGGQETQYF
>TRBJ1-1|NA|NA|TRBV6-5
TGTGCCAGCAATGGGGGCCGAGCGGCTTTCTTT
CASNGGRAAFF
>TRBJ2-1|TRBD2|NA|TRBV28
TGTGCCAGCATAGCGGGGGGGAGTTCGTTCTTC
CASIAGGSSFF
>TRBJ1-2|NA|NA|TRBV13
TGTGCCAGCAGCTCCCGCGGGGGAAGGACCCCCGACTATGGCTACACCTTC
CASSSRGGRTPDYGYTF
>TRBJ1-1|TRBD1|NA|TRBV5-1
TGCGCCAGCAGCATTACAGGGGGAACAACTGAAGCTTTCTTT
CASSITGGTTEAFF
>TRBJ2-6|NA|once|TRBV7-9
TGTGCCAGCAGCTTAGGGAGTAGTCTACCAGTCCTGACTTTC
CASSLGSSLPVLTF
>TRBJ2-1|NA|NA|TRBV9
TGTGCCAGCAGCGTAGTGGGGGGGGCCATTGAGCAGTTCTTC
CASSVVGGAIEQFF
>TRBJ1-4|TRBD1|NA|TRBV6-6
TGTGCCAGCAGTGCTCGACAGGGCGGGGAAAAACTGTTTTTT
CASSARQGGEKLFF
>TRBJ1-1|TRBD1|NA|TRBV9
TGTGCCAGCAGCGAACAGGGGTGGATGAACACTGAAGCTTTCTTT
CASSEQGWMNTEAFF
>TRBJ2-2|TRBD2|few|TRBV7-2
TGTGCCAGCAGCTTAGCTCTTAGCGGGGGGGCCGGAACAAGGTCCGGGGAGCTGTTTTTT
CASSLALSGGAGTRSGELFF
>TRBJ2-1|NA|NA|TRBV21-1
TGTGCCAGCAGCCCTCAAGTAGCTAGCGGGGGTTACAATGAGCAGTTCTTC
CASSPQVASGGYNEQFF
>TRBJ2-3|NA|NA|TRBV5-3
TGTGCCAGAAGCAAGGCGTCAGTAGGGGCCAGGGTTAGCACAGATACGCAGTATTTT
CARSKASVGARVSTDTQYF
>TRBJ1-4|TRBD1|NA|TRBV5-1
TGCGCCAGCAGCATGGGACAGGGGGCGCGTGTTGAAAAACTGTTTTTT
CASSMGQGARVEKLFF
>TRBJ2-3|NA|NA|TRBV9
TGTGCCAGCAGCCAAGGGGGGGCCGTAAGGAGGGCAGATACGCAGTATTTT
CASSQGGAVRRADTQYF
>TRBJ2-7|NA|NA|TRBV9
TGTGCCAGCAGCGTAGCGGGTACCTTGTTCTACGAGCAGTACTTC
CASSVAGTLFYEQYF
>TRBJ1-1|NA|once|TRBV5-6
TGTGCCAGCAGCGCCCAGCTAGGGACAAAGGGGAACACTGAAGCTTTCTTT
CASSAQLGTKGNTEAFF
>TRBJ1-2|TRBD1|few|TRBV5-1
TGCGCCAGCAGCAAAACAGGGGGTTGGTCGGACTATGGCTACACCTTC
CASSKTGGWSDYGYTF
>TRBJ1-6|TRBD1|NA|TRBV28
TGTGCCAGCAGGAAGACCTCGGGACAGGGTGGTTCACCCCTCCACTTT
CASRKTSGQGGSPLHF
>TRBJ2-5|NA|once|TRBV7-3
TGTGCCAGCAGCTTAATAAGCGGGGACAAAGAGACCCAGTACTTC
CASSLISGDKETQYF
>TRBJ2-7|NA|NA|TRBV6-1
TGTGCCAGCAGTGAGACACCGCTATTCTCCTACGAGCAGTACTTC
CASSETPLFSYEQYF
>TRBJ2-1|TRBD1|NA|TRBV7-6
TGTGCCAGCAGCTCATCGGACAGGGTGGAGTTCTTC
CASSSSDRVEFF
>TRBJ1-1|NA|once|TRBV18
TGTGCCAGCTCCAGGGATGACATGAGGAACACTGAAGCTTTCTTT
CASSRDDMRNTEAFF
>TRBJ1-3|TRBD1|once|TRBV19
TGTGCCAGTAGCCTGCGGGGACAGGGGACCCCCCCGATAGATGGAAACACCATATATTTT
CASSLRGQGTPPIDGNTIYF
>TRBJ2-3|NA|NA|TRBV5-1
TGCGCCAGCAGCTTGGCTGACAGGCTTTACACAGATACGCAGTATTTT
CASSLADRLYTDTQYF
>TRBJ1-2|TRBD1|NA|TRBV5-6
TGTGCCAGCAGCTTAGATATACAGGGGGCTAACTATGGCTACACCTTC
CASSLDIQGANYGYTF
>TRBJ2-7|NA|once|TRBV13
TGTGCCAGCAGCTTCAGGACAGCCGGAGGCGAGCAGTACTTC
CASSFRTAGGEQYF
>TRBJ1-5|TRBD1|NA|TRBV2
TGTGCCAGCAGAGAGACAGGGGGCAGCTTTCAGCCCCAGCATTTT
CASRETGGSFQPQHF
>TRBJ2-5|NA|few|TRBV19
TGTGCCAGTAAGGCCCAGCGGCAAGAGACCCAGTACTTC
CASKAQRQETQYF
>TRBJ1-2|TRBD1|NA|TRBV6-4
TGTGCCAGCTCACCCAACGGACAGGGGGCCTATGGCTACACCTTC
CASSPNGQGAYGYTF
>TRBJ2-7|TRBD1|NA|TRBV6-1
TGTGCCAGCATTAAGGGACAGTCGTCCTACGAGCAGTACTTC
CASIKGQSSYEQYF
>TRBJ1-1|NA|NA|TRBV10-3
TGTGCCATCAGTGAGTCCCGGGATAGGACTGAAGCTTTCTTT
CAISESRDRTEAFF
>TRBJ2-6|NA|few|TRBV28
TGTGCCAGCTTGGGGCGAGCTGGGGCCAACGTCCTGACTTTC
CASLGRAGANVLTF
>TRBJ1-5|TRBD1|NA|TRBV5-4
TGTGCCAGCAGCTTGGGTGGACAGGGCAGCAATCAGCCCCAGCATTTT
CASSLGGQGSNQPQHF
>TRBJ1-5|TRBD1|NA|TRBV10-3
TGTGCCATCAGTGAGTCGGCGGGACAGGGCCCTCAGCCCCAGCATTTT
CAISESAGQGPQPQHF
>TRBJ2-3|TRBD2|once|TRBV7-9
TGTGCCAGCAGCTTCGGGGGGACCACTCCTAGCACAGATACGCAGTATTTT
CASSFGGTTPSTDTQYF
>TRBJ2-7|TRBD1|NA|TRBV6-1
TGTGCCAGCAGTGAAGAAGTAGGACAGGGGGCCTACGAGCAGTACTTC
CASSEEVGQGAYEQYF
>TRBJ2-7|TRBD2|once|TRBV5-1
TGCGCCAGCAGCTTTGTCCGGGGACTAGGGTACGAGCAGTACTTC
CASSFVRGLGYEQYF
>TRBJ1-4|TRBD1|NA|TRBV5-1
TGCGCCAGCAGCTTTCACAAAGGGGGCCCGGGCGAACAACTGTTTTTT
CASSFHKGGPGEQLFF
>TRBJ2-7|NA|NA|TRBV5-1
TGCGCCAGCAGCTTGGATGGGACACACTCCTACGAGCAGTACTTC
CASSLDGTHSYEQYF
>TRBJ2-3|TRBD2|NA|TRBV27
TGTGCCAGCAGTCCGCGAGTGGCGGGGGGACTAAATCGGCCAGATACGCAGTATTTT
CASSPRVAGGLNRPDTQYF
>TRBJ1-6|NA|few|TRBV14
TGTGCCAGCAGCCAAGCAGGAGGGCAGACCCTCCACTTT
CASSQAGGQTLHF
>TRBJ2-7|NA|NA|TRBV6-5
TGTGCCAGCAGTCCTAGGGCGGGGACCTACGAGCAGTACTTC
CASSPRAGTYEQYF
>TRBJ1-6|NA|few|TRBV7-3
TGTGCCAGCAGCTTAGGCCTCAGTAATTCACCCCTCCACTTT
CASSLGLSNSPLHF
>TRBJ2-7|NA|NA|TRBV27
TGTGCCAGCAGGGGGGGAGGCTACGAGCAGTACTTC
CASRGGGYEQYF
>TRBJ1-2|NA|NA|TRBV7-9
TGTGCCAGCAGCTCCCCAGACGTGAGGGCGGGTGGCTACACCTTC
CASSSPDVRAGGYTF